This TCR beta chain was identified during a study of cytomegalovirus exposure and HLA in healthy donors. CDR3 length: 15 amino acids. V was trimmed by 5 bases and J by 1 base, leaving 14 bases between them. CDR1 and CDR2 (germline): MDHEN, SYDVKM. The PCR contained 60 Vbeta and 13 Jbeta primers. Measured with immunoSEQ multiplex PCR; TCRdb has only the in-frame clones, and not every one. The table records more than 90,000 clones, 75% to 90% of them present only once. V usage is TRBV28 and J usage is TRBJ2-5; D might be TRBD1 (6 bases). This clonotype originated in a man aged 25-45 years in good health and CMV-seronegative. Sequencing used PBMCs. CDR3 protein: CASSLRQELQETQYF. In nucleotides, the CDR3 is TGTGCCAGCAGTCTAAGACAGGAGCTCCAAGAGACCCAGTACTTC.